The 22 T cell receptor beta chains presented below share a single source sample, sequenced in a study of T cells in Graves' hyperthyroidism and ophthalmopathy (dated by TCRdb to the late 2010s). The library was prepared using multiplex PCR. Instrument used: Illumina HiSeq 2000. The TCR beta CDR3 regions were amplified from the RNA transcripts. For the first round of RT-PCR on the TCR CDR3, the HTBI primer set was used together with the Qiagen OneStep RT-PCR kit. TCRdb reran the public reads through fastp at Q25 and MiXCR, keeping productive beta chains. Rows are unified per CDR3 protein, each entry keeping the most common DNA and genes. The sample table holds about 580,000 distinct CDR3 sequences, of which under 60% were seen once. In total, the top ten clones hold around 7.7% of the sample. The sample comprised peripheral blood or thyroid tissue (not recorded which). The receptors derive from a woman aged 18-29 years with Graves' hyperthyroidism.

V is TRBV7-9 and J is TRBJ2-5, with TRBD1 identical over 7 bases. The V and J ends lost 5 bases and 0 bases, in that order; junction bases with no gene match: 9. Germline CDR1 reads SEHNR; CDR2 reads FQNEAQ (reference sequence). The CDR3 is 16 amino acids. In DNA, the CDR3 is TGTGCCAGCAGCCCAACCGGGACAGTCTACCAAGAGACCCAGTACTTC. Amino acid sequence: CASSPTGTVYQETQYF.

The chain joins TRBV6-1 to TRBJ1-1; 7 bases are shared with TRBD1. CDR3 length: 13 residues. Germline V lookup: CDR1 MNHNS, CDR2 SASEGT. The trim removed 5 bases at V and 8 bases at J, leaving 8 bases unmatched. CDR3 region: CASSLRDRREAFF. CDR3 DNA: TGTGCCAGCAGTCTCCGGGACAGACGGGAAGCTTTCTTT.

This clonotype has a count of ten or more. V usage is TRBV24-1 and J usage is TRBJ2-2, with 13 bases lining up with TRBD2. The CDR3 has 19 residues. In germline, CDR1 is KGHDR, CDR2 SFDVKD. Trimming took 3 bases from V and 3 from J; bases not matched to a gene: 9. The CDR3 spells CATSDPEGLAGVYTGELFF. The CDR3 region has the DNA TGTGCCACCAGTGATCCGGAAGGACTAGCGGGAGTGTACACCGGGGAGCTGTTTTTT.

The rearrangement links TRBV20-1 to TRBJ1-2, with D uncertain. The germline V gene encodes CDR1 DFQATT and CDR2 SNEGSKA (reference sequence). This CDR3 spans 11 amino acids. V dropped 4 bases and J dropped 5 bases, with 8 bases sitting between them. The CDR3 nucleotides are TGCAGTGCTACCGGACGGTATGGCTACACCTTC. It codes for CSATGRYGYTF.

This clonotype came up many times. The chain uses TRBV7-8 and TRBJ1-6; 7 nucleotides align to TRBD1. Germline CDR1 SGHVS, CDR2 FQNEAQ. Trimming cost V 1 base and J 10 bases; bases outside gene matches: 7. This CDR3 is 15 amino acids long. The CDR3 spells CASSLERQGRSPLHF. CDR3 DNA: TGTGCCAGCAGCTTAGAAAGACAGGGAAGGTCACCCCTCCACTTT.

This clonotype was seen ten or more times. V gene TRBV2 combines with J gene TRBJ1-3; D gene ambiguous. CDR1 and CDR2 from the germline V gene are SNHLY and FYNNEI. V was shortened by 6 bases and J by 0 bases, with 9 bases between the two germline ends. The CDR3 consists of 14 residues. In DNA form, the CDR3 reads TGTGCCAGCAGGCCAGGCCGCTCTGGAAACACCATATATTTT. Residues: CASRPGRSGNTIYF.

This clonotype was recorded many times. CDR3 in amino acids: CASSLGSNEKLFF. The CDR3, as DNA: TGTGCCAGCAGCTTGGGATCGAATGAAAAACTGTTTTTT. V gene TRBV5-8 combines with J gene TRBJ1-4; no firm D call. CDR1 SGHTS and CDR2 YDEGEE come from the germline V gene. The CDR3 has 13 amino acids. V shed 0 bases and J shed 5 bases, with 5 bases lying between them.

The chain carries TRBV29-1 and TRBJ1-2, with a weak D call TRBD1 (6 bases). In germline, CDR1 is SQVTM, CDR2 ANQGSEA. V was cut by 8 bases and J by 1 base, with 17 bases left in between. This CDR3 region has 14 residues. CDR3 in amino acids: CSLAPRGDNYGYTF. The CDR3 DNA is TGCAGCTTGGCCCCCAGGGGAGATAACTATGGCTACACCTTC.

This clonotype was seen repeatedly, ten times or more. The chain combines TRBV15 with TRBJ2-7, with 11 bases that match TRBD1. Germline CDR1 LNHNV, CDR2 YYDKDF (reference sequence). Trimming took 5 bases from V and 4 from J; bases not matched to a gene: 10. The CDR3 spans 16 residues. CDR3 residues: CATSLTGQGARYEQYF. In DNA, the CDR3 is TGTGCCACCAGCTTAACCGGACAGGGGGCGAGGTACGAGCAGTACTTC.

In its sample, this clonotype was seen many times. This sequence joins TRBV20-1 and TRBJ1-1, with 7 bases aligning to TRBD1. The CDR3 has 13 amino acids. Germline V gene data show CDR1 as DFQATT and CDR2 as SNEGSKA (reference sequence). The ends lost 6 bases at V and 5 bases at J; junction bases unmatched: 9. CDR3 sequence: CSARGSHPTEAFF. The DNA for the CDR3 is TGCAGTGCCAGGGGGAGCCACCCGACTGAAGCTTTCTTT.

This clonotype was detected only a few times. The V gene is TRBV7-9, the J gene TRBJ2-7; 12 bases match TRBD2. V dropped 2 bases and J dropped 7; count of bases not matched to a gene: 6. The CDR3 is made up of 15 amino acids. Germline V gene sequence: CDR1 SEHNR, CDR2 FQNEAQ (reference sequence). The CDR3 loop is CASSLRLAGGHEQYF. CDR3 nucleotide sequence: TGTGCCAGCAGCTTAAGGCTAGCGGGAGGGCATGAGCAGTACTTC.

The chain couples TRBV7-2 to TRBJ2-5; TRBD1 agrees at 8 bases. The trim removed 0 bases at V and 5 bases at J, leaving 11 bases unmatched. CDR1 is SGHTA and CDR2 is FQGNSA in the germline V gene. This CDR3 contains 17 residues. Written as DNA, the CDR3 is TGTGCCAGCAGCTTAGCCCGGACAGGGCCCCTGGGGGAGACCCAGTACTTC. Its protein is CASSLARTGPLGETQYF.

This rearrangement joins TRBV20-1 to TRBJ2-5; 8 bases map to TRBD2. This CDR3 contains 13 residues. Germline V gives CDR1 DFQATT, CDR2 SNEGSKA (reference sequence). Written as DNA, the CDR3 is TGCAGAGCTTTACTGGGACTAGGGGAGACCCAGTACTTC. Translated, it gives CRALLGLGETQYF.

As for this clonotype: This sequence may be a read error, since a much larger clone differs from it by one base. CDR3 DNA: TGTGCCAGCAGCTCCCTGGGACAGGGCACCTACGAGCAGTACTTC. Protein: CASSSLGQGTYEQYF. J is TRBJ2-7 and V is TRBV7-8; TRBD1 matches 9 bases. CDR3 length equals 15 residues. Trimming removed 4 bases from V and 2 bases from J; junction bases left unmatched: 6. Germline V gene data show CDR1 as SGHVS and CDR2 as FQNEAQ. Using reference TRBV7-8 and TRBJ2-7 for the parts outside the CDR3, the full variable domain is GAGVSQSPRYKVAKRGQDVALRCDPISGHVSLFWYQQALGQGPEFLTYFQNEAQLDKSGLPSDRFFAERPEGSVSTLKIQRTQQEDSAVYLCASSSLGQGTYEQYFGPGTRLTVT.

This clonotype was observed a handful of times. This chain uses TRBV30 with TRBJ2-7; D uncertain. This CDR3 spans 11 amino acids. The germline V gene encodes CDR1 GTSNPN and CDR2 SVGIG (reference sequence). The V end was cut by 4 bases, the J end by 7 bases, with 11 bases between. The CDR3 nucleotides read TGTGCCTGGACATTAGGTATGGAGCAGTACTTC. Its protein is CAWTLGMEQYF.

This clonotype appeared many times. V and J are TRBV6-5 and TRBJ2-7; tentative D call: TRBD2 (6 bases). Germline CDR1 MNHEY, CDR2 SVGAGI. Trimming took off 4 bases at V and 4 bases at J, with 29 bases between the two ends. The CDR3 is 19 amino acids. CDR3 DNA: TGTGCCAGCAGTTCCCCCGGTCGGGAGCCTCACCCATTATCGTACGAGCAGTACTTC. Encoded protein: CASSSPGREPHPLSYEQYF.

The chain links TRBV24-1 to TRBJ2-4; D call uncertain. V was cut by 1 base and J by 6 bases, with 3 bases left in between. The CDR3 is made up of 12 amino acids. Per the germline V gene, CDR1 is KGHDR and CDR2 is SFDVKD. This chain's CDR3 is CATSDFGNIQYF. Written as DNA, the CDR3 is TGTGCCACCAGTGATTTTGGAAACATTCAGTACTTC.

This clonotype was picked up many times. V is TRBV25-1 and J is TRBJ2-3; D remains unclear. Trimming took 5 bases from V and 3 from J, leaving 15 bases between them. CDR3 length equals 15 residues. CDR1 MGHDK and CDR2 SYGVNS come from the germline V gene. DNA of the CDR3: TGTGCCAGCAGTCTCGGCGGCCAGGCGACAGATACGCAGTATTTT. Encoded protein: CASSLGGQATDTQYF.

The J gene is TRBJ1-1, the V gene TRBV5-6, with TRBD1 as a possible D gene (5 bases). Germline V lookup: CDR1 SGHDT, CDR2 YYEEEE. This CDR3 has 18 residues. With 0 bases removed from V and 8 bases from J, the gap between germline ends came to 26 bases. The DNA of the CDR3 is TGTGCCAGCAGCTTGGGGCAGGGCCGGAATGGCTACAGGTTCGAAGCTTTCTTT. Amino acids: CASSLGQGRNGYRFEAFF.

Ten or more counts support this clonotype. This chain links TRBV12-3 or TRBV12-4 with TRBJ2-2, with TRBD2 as a possible D gene (5 bases). The CDR3 extends over 15 amino acids. V was pared by 6 bases and J by 9 bases, with 20 bases between. The CDR3: CASSTIRTVARELFF. Here the CDR3 DNA reads TGTGCCAGCAGCACTATAAGGACTGTGGCGAGGGAGCTGTTTTTT.

This clonotype has only one observation. The chain couples TRBV7-9 to TRBJ2-3, with D unclear. This CDR3 contains 12 residues. Trimming took 5 bases from V and 8 from J, leaving 11 bases between them. Germline CDR1 SEHNR, CDR2 FQNEAQ (reference sequence). The CDR3 DNA reads as TGTGCCAGCAGCCAAGAGATGGGTACGCAGTATTTT. It codes for CASSQEMGTQYF.

CDR3 nucleotides: TGTGCCAGCAGTGCCCGGGGGCGTTACAACACTGAAGCTTTCTTT. Its translation: CASSARGRYNTEAFF. The V gene is TRBV2, the J gene TRBJ1-1, with D possibly matching TRBD1 (6 bases). V was shortened by 4 bases and J by 2 bases, with 14 bases between the two germline ends. The germline V gene encodes CDR1 SNHLY and CDR2 FYNNEI. This CDR3 comprises 15 residues.